A selection of T cell receptor beta chains follows, all from one sample in a study of T cell responses to AZD1222 COVID-19 vaccine. The repertoire was sequenced with immunoSEQ multiplex PCR; TCRdb's copy has only in-frame clones and lacks some. The table includes 150,000 to 200,000 clones, about 92% detected once. The material sequenced was peripheral blood, taken 28 days after the second AZD1222 dose. The receptors originated from an adult who received the AZD1222 COVID-19 vaccine. Both conserved end residues are part of each CDR3. The D gene is left open where the match is weak. Expanded clones get a size class; other rows say once, few or many, or leave the size out.

v_gene: TRBV15
abundance: NA
j_gene: TRBJ2-1
d_gene: NA
CDR3nt: TGTGCCACCAGCAGGCTCCTTGGGGATGAGCAGTTCTTC
CDR3aa: CATSRLLGDEQFF

v_gene: TRBV12-5
abundance: NA
j_gene: TRBJ1-2
d_gene: NA
CDR3nt: TGTGCTAGTGGACTGGACTCTGGCTACACCTTC
CDR3aa: CASGLDSGYTF

v_gene: TRBV6-1
abundance: NA
j_gene: TRBJ1-6
d_gene: NA
CDR3nt: TGTGCCAGCAGTGAAGGTGGGGGGGGTCGTTCACCCCTCCACTTT
CDR3aa: CASSEGGGGRSPLHF

v_gene: TRBV7-2
abundance: NA
j_gene: TRBJ1-2
d_gene: TRBD1
CDR3nt: TGTGCCAGCAGCTCCCGGTCGGGACAGGGGGCGCCCCACTATGGCTACACCTTC
CDR3aa: CASSSRSGQGAPHYGYTF

v_gene: TRBV5-6
abundance: NA
j_gene: TRBJ1-1
d_gene: NA
CDR3nt: TGTGCCAGCAGCACGTACAGAGGAAGTGAAGCTTTCTTT
CDR3aa: CASSTYRGSEAFF

v_gene: TRBV23-1
abundance: NA
j_gene: TRBJ2-2
d_gene: NA
CDR3nt: TGCGCCAGCAGTCCCCCACCGAACACCGGGGAGCTGTTTTTT
CDR3aa: CASSPPPNTGELFF

v_gene: TRBV18
abundance: NA
j_gene: TRBJ1-5
d_gene: NA
CDR3nt: TGTGCCAGCTCACCAGAGGGGGTGGGGGGCTCCCAGCCCCAGCATTTT
CDR3aa: CASSPEGVGGSQPQHF

v_gene: TRBV5-1
abundance: NA
j_gene: TRBJ1-5
d_gene: NA
CDR3nt: TGCGCCAGCAGCTACGCAGTAAATCAGCCCCAGCATTTT
CDR3aa: CASSYAVNQPQHF

v_gene: TRBV4-1
abundance: few
j_gene: TRBJ2-2
d_gene: TRBD2
CDR3nt: TGCGCCAGCAGCCCCCTAGCGGGGAACACCGGGGAGCTGTTTTTT
CDR3aa: CASSPLAGNTGELFF

v_gene: TRBV6-1
abundance: once
j_gene: TRBJ1-2
d_gene: NA
CDR3nt: TGTGCCAGCAGTGAATATACCTATGGCTACACCTTC
CDR3aa: CASSEYTYGYTF

v_gene: TRBV19
abundance: medium-sized
j_gene: TRBJ1-2
d_gene: TRBD1
CDR3nt: TGTGCCAGTAGCATAGGGGGGACAGCTCTTAACTATGGCTACACCTTC
CDR3aa: CASSIGGTALNYGYTF

v_gene: TRBV27
abundance: NA
j_gene: TRBJ1-6
d_gene: NA
CDR3nt: TGTGCCAGCAGTTTATTCAGGGAGGGAAATTCACCCCTCCACTTT
CDR3aa: CASSLFREGNSPLHF

v_gene: TRBV5-4
abundance: NA
j_gene: TRBJ2-3
d_gene: NA
CDR3nt: TGTGCCAGCAGCCGAGACGGGACAGATACGCAGTATTTT
CDR3aa: CASSRDGTDTQYF

v_gene: TRBV5-6
abundance: NA
j_gene: TRBJ2-2
d_gene: NA
CDR3nt: TGTGCCAGCAGCACGGCTCGTCAAGGGACGGGCACCGGGGAGCTGTTTTTT
CDR3aa: CASSTARQGTGTGELFF

v_gene: TRBV6-1
abundance: NA
j_gene: TRBJ1-3
d_gene: NA
CDR3nt: TGTGCCAGCAGTGATGAGGGAGGGTATGGGGGAAACACCATATATTTT
CDR3aa: CASSDEGGYGGNTIYF

v_gene: TRBV19
abundance: NA
j_gene: TRBJ2-3
d_gene: TRBD2
CDR3nt: TGTGCCAGTAGTCCCGGCGGTAGCGGGGGGGCAGATACGCAGTATTTT
CDR3aa: CASSPGGSGGADTQYF

v_gene: TRBV5-1
abundance: once
j_gene: TRBJ1-6
d_gene: TRBD1
CDR3nt: TGCGCCAGCAGCGGCAGGGGGCGGAATTCACCCCTCCACTTT
CDR3aa: CASSGRGRNSPLHF

v_gene: TRBV4-1
abundance: once
j_gene: TRBJ1-6
d_gene: TRBD1
CDR3nt: TGCGCCAGCAGCCAGGGACAGGCCAGCTCCTATAATTCACCCCTCCACTTT
CDR3aa: CASSQGQASSYNSPLHF

v_gene: TRBV5-5
abundance: NA
j_gene: TRBJ2-7
d_gene: TRBD1
CDR3nt: TGTGCCAGCAGCCTCAGGACAGGAACGATTACCTACGAGCAGTACTTC
CDR3aa: CASSLRTGTITYEQYF

v_gene: TRBV6-5
abundance: NA
j_gene: TRBJ1-4
d_gene: TRBD1
CDR3nt: TGTGCCAGCAGTTATTACGGACAGGGCCGTAATGAAAAACTGTTTTTT
CDR3aa: CASSYYGQGRNEKLFF

v_gene: TRBV7-2
abundance: NA
j_gene: TRBJ1-1
d_gene: NA
CDR3nt: TGTGCCAGCAGAGGACGGAGGAACACTGAAGCTTTCTTT
CDR3aa: CASRGRRNTEAFF

v_gene: TRBV12-5
abundance: NA
j_gene: TRBJ1-1
d_gene: NA
CDR3nt: TGTGCTAGTGGTTTGGTATCTGGGGGGCTGAACACTGAAGCTTTCTTT
CDR3aa: CASGLVSGGLNTEAFF

v_gene: TRBV29-1
abundance: NA
j_gene: TRBJ1-1
d_gene: NA
CDR3nt: TGCAGCGTTGGCGTAGGGAACACTGAAGCTTTCTTT
CDR3aa: CSVGVGNTEAFF

v_gene: TRBV19
abundance: NA
j_gene: TRBJ1-5
d_gene: NA
CDR3nt: TGTGCCAGCCTCCGGGGGAGGGGCCAGCCCCAGCATTTT
CDR3aa: CASLRGRGQPQHF

v_gene: TRBV5-1
abundance: NA
j_gene: TRBJ1-6
d_gene: NA
CDR3nt: TGCGCCAGCAGCTTGGCCGGACGGGAACATTCACCCCTCCACTTT
CDR3aa: CASSLAGREHSPLHF

v_gene: TRBV18
abundance: once
j_gene: TRBJ2-1
d_gene: TRBD2
CDR3nt: TGTGCCAGCTCACCCCCTAGCGGGGGGCCCTACAATGAGCAGTTCTTC
CDR3aa: CASSPPSGGPYNEQFF

v_gene: TRBV6-5
abundance: once
j_gene: TRBJ1-2
d_gene: NA
CDR3nt: TGTGCCAGCACCCCAAACAGGGCTGGCTACACCTTC
CDR3aa: CASTPNRAGYTF

v_gene: TRBV18
abundance: NA
j_gene: TRBJ2-2
d_gene: NA
CDR3nt: TGTGCCAGCTCACCACCAGGACCAGCGTTGAACACCGGGGAGCTGTTTTTT
CDR3aa: CASSPPGPALNTGELFF

v_gene: TRBV7-9
abundance: NA
j_gene: TRBJ2-1
d_gene: TRBD2
CDR3nt: TGTGCCAGCAGCTTCGCCACTAGCGTCAATGAGCAGTTCTTC
CDR3aa: CASSFATSVNEQFF

v_gene: TRBV5-4
abundance: NA
j_gene: TRBJ1-2
d_gene: TRBD1
CDR3nt: TGTGCCAGCAGCTTGGATATACAGGGGGAAGGCTACACCTTC
CDR3aa: CASSLDIQGEGYTF

v_gene: TRBV7-9
abundance: NA
j_gene: TRBJ1-5
d_gene: NA
CDR3nt: TGTGCCAGCAGCCAGTTCTCGGGGGAGCCCCAGCATTTT
CDR3aa: CASSQFSGEPQHF

v_gene: TRBV27
abundance: NA
j_gene: TRBJ1-5
d_gene: TRBD1
CDR3nt: TGTGCCAGCAGTCCAGAGACAGGGGAGAATCAGCCCCAGCATTTT
CDR3aa: CASSPETGENQPQHF

v_gene: TRBV10-3
abundance: NA
j_gene: TRBJ2-7
d_gene: NA
CDR3nt: TGTGCCATCAGTGAGTCGTCCGACGAGCAGTACTTC
CDR3aa: CAISESSDEQYF

v_gene: TRBV27
abundance: NA
j_gene: TRBJ1-3
d_gene: TRBD1
CDR3nt: TGTGCCACTTCCCCAGGGGACAGTGGGAACACCATATATTTT
CDR3aa: CATSPGDSGNTIYF

v_gene: TRBV5-8
abundance: NA
j_gene: TRBJ1-5
d_gene: NA
CDR3nt: TGTGCCAGCAGGCCAGGGGGCAATCAGCCCCAGCATTTT
CDR3aa: CASRPGGNQPQHF

v_gene: TRBV5-4
abundance: NA
j_gene: TRBJ2-3
d_gene: NA
CDR3nt: TGTGCCAGCAGCTCCCAATTGGGGTCTAGCACAGATACGCAGTATTTT
CDR3aa: CASSSQLGSSTDTQYF

v_gene: TRBV9
abundance: NA
j_gene: TRBJ2-5
d_gene: NA
CDR3nt: TGTGCCAGCAGCGTAGGGATGAATCAAGAGACCCAGTACTTC
CDR3aa: CASSVGMNQETQYF

v_gene: TRBV27
abundance: once
j_gene: TRBJ1-6
d_gene: TRBD1
CDR3nt: TGTGCCAGCAGTGGGACAGGGTATGTTTCACCCCTCCACTTT
CDR3aa: CASSGTGYVSPLHF

v_gene: TRBV19
abundance: NA
j_gene: TRBJ1-5
d_gene: NA
CDR3nt: TGTGCCAGTATCGGCCCGCGGAGCCATCAGGGTCAGCCCCAGCATTTT
CDR3aa: CASIGPRSHQGQPQHF

v_gene: TRBV5-1
abundance: NA
j_gene: TRBJ2-5
d_gene: NA
CDR3nt: TGCGCCAGCAGCTTGGGCGCAGGTGAGACCCAGTACTTC
CDR3aa: CASSLGAGETQYF

v_gene: TRBV6-5
abundance: NA
j_gene: TRBJ1-1
d_gene: NA
CDR3nt: TGTGCCAGCAGTTACTCGGCATCCGACACTGAAGCTTTCTTT
CDR3aa: CASSYSASDTEAFF

v_gene: TRBV12-3/TRBV12-4
abundance: NA
j_gene: TRBJ1-1
d_gene: TRBD1
CDR3nt: TGTGCCAGCAGGATACAGGGGGGTACTGAAGCTTTCTTT
CDR3aa: CASRIQGGTEAFF

v_gene: TRBV7-3
abundance: NA
j_gene: TRBJ2-7
d_gene: NA
CDR3nt: TGTGCCAGCAGCTTGATGCAGGGGAGCTCCTACGAGCAGTACTTC
CDR3aa: CASSLMQGSSYEQYF

v_gene: TRBV6-5
abundance: NA
j_gene: TRBJ1-1
d_gene: NA
CDR3nt: TGTGCCAGCAGGTGGTTGAGAGACACTGAAGCTTTCTTT
CDR3aa: CASRWLRDTEAFF

v_gene: TRBV5-1
abundance: NA
j_gene: TRBJ1-1
d_gene: NA
CDR3nt: TGCGCCAGCAGCTTGACGGGGAACACTGAAGCTTTCTTT
CDR3aa: CASSLTGNTEAFF

v_gene: TRBV6-2/TRBV6-3
abundance: NA
j_gene: TRBJ1-6
d_gene: TRBD1
CDR3nt: TGTGCCAGCAGTTATGGGGGACAGAGGAATACACCCCTCCACTTT
CDR3aa: CASSYGGQRNTPLHF